This is a list of T cell receptor beta chains from one sample in a study of blood T cell repertoires in COVID-19. Clones were read by immunoSEQ multiplex PCR, and TCRdb kept only the in-frame ones, dropping some. The sample records over 150,000 clones, 80% to 90% being singletons. What was sequenced was peripheral blood. The receptor set was obtained from a woman in her 70s with COVID-19, enrolled during active disease. The CDR3 runs from the conserved cysteine through the conserved F or W. A D gene is named only where the DNA matches it firmly. Clone sizes are given selectively: once, few, many, or a class where the clone is expanded.

TRBJ2-3	TRBD2	TRBV10-3	20	.	TGTGCCATCAGTCCCGAACCGGGACTAGCGGGACCCGACGGGACAGATACGCAGTATTTT	CAISPEPGLAGPDGTDTQYF
TRBJ2-1	TRBD2	TRBV7-6	17	.	TGTGCCAGCAGCTTTTCAGCGAGCGGGAGCTCCTGCAATGAGCAGTTCTTC	CASSFSASGSSCNEQFF
TRBJ1-6	TRBD1	TRBV9	14	.	TGTGCCAGCAGCGACGGGACAGGAGTCCCACCCCTCCACTTT	CASSDGTGVPPLHF
TRBJ1-2	.	TRBV10-3	13	.	TGTGCCATCGGAGCGGACCCCGGTAGGGGCTACACCTTC	CAIGADPGRGYTF
TRBJ1-1	.	TRBV19	17	once	TGTGCCAGTCGATCCCTGGGCAGGGGAACATGGGACACTGAAGCTTTCTTT	CASRSLGRGTWDTEAFF
TRBJ1-2	.	TRBV6-5	14	once	TGTGCCAGCAGTTACTCCGACAGGCAATATGGCTACACCTTC	CASSYSDRQYGYTF
TRBJ2-1	TRBD2	TRBV2	15	.	TGTGCCAGCAGTGAAGCCGGGACTAGAGGAAATGAGCAGTTCTTC	CASSEAGTRGNEQFF
TRBJ1-3	.	TRBV6-5	13	.	TGTGCCAGCCGGCACAGGCTTAGAAACACCATATATTTT	CASRHRLRNTIYF
TRBJ2-7	.	TRBV3-1/TRBV3-2	15	once	TGTGCCAGCAGCCAAGATAGCCGGTCCGGGAACGAGCAGTACTTC	CASSQDSRSGNEQYF
TRBJ2-1	.	TRBV6-5	14	.	TGTGCCAGCAGTTACGACTGGACTTACAATGAGCAGTTCTTC	CASSYDWTYNEQFF
TRBJ1-1	.	TRBV3-1/TRBV3-2	13	.	TGTGCCAGCAGCCAGCAAGGAGACACTGAAGCTTTCTTT	CASSQQGDTEAFF
TRBJ1-6	TRBD1	TRBV28	15	.	TGTGCCAGCCTTAAGGGCACAGGGGTGGTTTCACCCCTCCACTTT	CASLKGTGVVSPLHF
TRBJ2-2	.	TRBV4-3	14	.	TGCGCCAGCAGCCAAGTATTGGTAGCCGGGGAGCTGTTTTTT	CASSQVLVAGELFF
TRBJ2-7	TRBD1	TRBV5-1	13	.	TGCGCCAGCAGCTCGGACAGGGGTTACGAGCAGTACTTC	CASSSDRGYEQYF
TRBJ2-5	.	TRBV7-5	15	.	TGTGCCAGAAGCATCGGACTAGCGGGAGGTGAGACCCAGTACTTC	CARSIGLAGGETQYF
TRBJ2-7	TRBD2	TRBV28	15	.	TGTGCCAGCAGTTCCAGCGGGAGGGCCAATTACGAGCAGTACTTC	CASSSSGRANYEQYF
TRBJ2-7	.	TRBV21-1	14	.	TGTGCCAGCCCCTTCGGACTCGGGGGCTACGAGCAGTACTTC	CASPFGLGGYEQYF
TRBJ2-2	.	TRBV7-2	13	.	TGTGCCAGCAGCTTAGAGCAAGCCGGGGAGCTGTTTTTT	CASSLEQAGELFF
TRBJ2-7	TRBD2	TRBV2	19	.	TGTGCCAGCAGGAGAGAGTTTCCCGGGACTAGCGGGAGGGCCCAGGAGCAGTACTTC	CASRREFPGTSGRAQEQYF
TRBJ2-3	TRBD1	TRBV28	14	.	TGTGCCAGCACCCTCCTTCAGGGGGCCGATACGCAGTATTTT	CASTLLQGADTQYF
TRBJ1-2	TRBD1	TRBV10-3	19	.	TGTGCCATCAGTGGTCTTTCTGGGGCCCCCCAGGGGGCCTACGGTGGCTACACCTTC	CAISGLSGAPQGAYGGYTF
TRBJ1-3	TRBD1	TRBV19	16	.	TGTGCCAGCACCCGTCCCGGGACAGACTTTGGAAACACCATATATTTT	CASTRPGTDFGNTIYF
TRBJ2-7	.	TRBV12-2	16	.	TGTGCAAGTCGCTTAGAGAGGCAAGAAAGCTCCTACGAGCAGTACTTC	CASRLERQESSYEQYF
TRBJ1-4	.	TRBV27	14	once	TGTGCCAGCACCACCGACAGGTTGGGTGAAAAACTGTTTTTT	CASTTDRLGEKLFF
TRBJ1-6	.	TRBV3-1/TRBV3-2	16	.	TGTGCCAGCAGCCAGGCTGGACAGAACGAAGGGCCACCCCTCCACTTT	CASSQAGQNEGPPLHF
TRBJ1-3	.	TRBV18	16	.	TGTGCCAGCTCACCAAATATAGGAGACTCTGGAAACACCATATATTTT	CASSPNIGDSGNTIYF
TRBJ2-3	TRBD2	TRBV2	17	.	TGTGCCAGCAGAACCAGATTTGGGGGAGGGCCATTTGATACGCAGTATTTT	CASRTRFGGGPFDTQYF
TRBJ1-4	TRBD1	TRBV5-1	16	.	TGCGCCAGCACCCGCGACAGGGCGGATGCTAATGAAAAACTGTTTTTT	CASTRDRADANEKLFF
TRBJ2-2	.	TRBV19	13	.	TGTGCCAGTAGGGTGGGGAGGACCGGGGAGCTGTTTTTT	CASRVGRTGELFF
TRBJ1-2	.	TRBV3-1/TRBV3-2	14	.	TGTGCCAGCAGCCAAGACACCGGGTTGAGAGGCTACACCTTC	CASSQDTGLRGYTF
TRBJ1-1	.	TRBV6-2/TRBV6-3	15	.	TGTGCCAGCAACCCATTACAAACGCAGATCACTGAAGCTTTCTTT	CASNPLQTQITEAFF
TRBJ2-7	TRBD2	TRBV4-1	16	.	TGCGCCAGCAGCCCTTACACCGGGACTAGCTTAACCGAGCAGTACTTC	CASSPYTGTSLTEQYF
TRBJ2-2	TRBD1	TRBV19	15	.	TGTGCCAGTAGAGACAGGGGTACATTCACCGGGGAGCTGTTTTTT	CASRDRGTFTGELFF
TRBJ1-5	.	TRBV5-1	13	.	TGCGCCAGCAGCTTGTATAGCAATCAGCCCCAGCATTTT	CASSLYSNQPQHF
TRBJ2-3	TRBD1	TRBV15	18	.	TGTGCCACCAGCAAAGGGACAGGGGGGACGTATGGCACAGATACGCAGTATTTT	CATSKGTGGTYGTDTQYF
TRBJ1-1	TRBD1	TRBV3-1/TRBV3-2	14	once	TGTGCCAGCAGCCAAGACGACAGGGCCGAAGAAGCTTTCTTT	CASSQDDRAEEAFF
TRBJ2-5	.	TRBV5-1	15	.	TGCGCCAGCAGCTCAAATCCAGGGTCATGGGAGACCCAGTACTTC	CASSSNPGSWETQYF